The 17 T cell receptor beta chains presented below share a single source sample, sequenced in a study of blood T cells in healthy people across ages. Alongside a J-beta primer mix, a sample-barcoded 5' primer served in a second PCR lasting roughly 6 to 11 cycles. TCRdb re-called the 5' RACE reads with MiXCR, one entry per CDR3 protein. The sample comprises 270,000 or so distinct CDR3 sequences, 25% to 30% of which are singletons, and 29% rests with the top ten. What was sequenced was blood. These receptors were taken from a woman aged 65 to 85 in good health.

This clonotype was counted between two and nine times. This chain connects TRBV6-5 to TRBJ1-1, with D possibly matching TRBD1 (6 bases). The CDR3 contains 14 residues. Germline loops: CDR1 MNHEY, CDR2 SVGAGI. V was pared by 2 bases and J by 0 bases, with 7 bases between. The CDR3 protein is CASSYHRVNTEAFF. The CDR3 nucleotides are TGTGCCAGCAGTTACCACAGGGTGAACACTGAAGCTTTCTTT.

Only a few counts were recorded for this clonotype. The rearrangement joins TRBV7-2 to TRBJ2-5; D is undetermined. The CDR3 runs to 15 residues. Germline CDR1 is SGHTA and CDR2 is FQGNSA. V lost 1 base, J lost 1 base, and 10 bases lay in between. CDR3 DNA: TGTGCCAGCAGCTTAGGTGGTGGGCTCCAAGAGACCCAGTACTTC. Translated, it gives CASSLGGGLQETQYF.

The CDR3 DNA follows: TGTGCCAGTAGTCCTACGGGACACGACACAGATACGCAGTATTTT. Its protein is CASSPTGHDTDTQYF. The chain recombines TRBV12-3 or TRBV12-4 with TRBJ2-3; a possible D gene is TRBD1 (6 bases). This CDR3 is built from 15 residues. Trimming pared 9 bases from V and 2 bases from J, leaving 18 bases between.

V is TRBV2 and J is TRBJ2-3, with D possibly TRBD2 on 6 matching bases. The germline gives CDR1 SNHLY, CDR2 FYNNEI. The germline V and J ends were trimmed by 4 bases and 1 base, with 9 bases remaining between them. The CDR3 contains 14 residues. For the CDR3, the DNA is TGTGCCAGCAGTGGCAGGGAGGGCACAGATACGCAGTATTTT. Translating gives CASSGREGTDTQYF.

This clonotype was recorded at least ten times. V usage is TRBV3-1 and J usage is TRBJ2-7, with D perhaps assigned TRBD1 or TRBD2 (5 bases each). Germline V gene sequence: CDR1 LGHDT, CDR2 YNNKEL (reference sequence). This CDR3 has 15 residues. With 3 bases removed from V and 1 base from J, the gap between germline ends came to 13 bases. The CDR3, as DNA: TGTGCCAGCAGCCACGCCCGGGACCTTTCCTACGAGCAGTACTTC. Its protein product is CASSHARDLSYEQYF.

The V and J genes are TRBV7-9 and TRBJ2-7; maybe TRBD1 (6 bases). The CDR3 consists of 15 residues. The V end was cut by 5 bases, the J end by 3 bases, with 17 bases between. Germline-derived CDR1 and CDR2 are SEHNR and FQNEAQ (reference sequence). CDR3 nucleotides: TGTGCCAGCAGCCCCCGGGACAATAGGGTCTACGAGCAGTACTTC. This gives the protein CASSPRDNRVYEQYF. Using reference TRBV7-9 and TRBJ2-7 for the parts outside the CDR3, the full variable domain is DTGVSQNPRHKITKRGQNVTFRCDPISEHNRLYWYRQTLGQGPEFLTYFQNEAQLEKSRLLSDRFSAERPKGSFSTLEIQRTEQGDSAMYLCASSPRDNRVYEQYFGPGTRLTVT.

This clonotype was seen a handful of times. The rearrangement joins TRBV6-5 to TRBJ2-5, with 9 positions matching TRBD1. The end of the DNA aligns better with TRBJ2-7, so the J call may be wrong. Germline-derived CDR1 and CDR2 are MNHEY and SVGAGI. This CDR3 is 16 amino acids long. Written as DNA, the CDR3 is TGTGCCAGCAGTTACTCCCTGGGACAGGGAGGCTACGAGCAGTACTTC. This sequence encodes CASSYSLGQGGYEQYF.

The chain uses TRBV6-1 and TRBJ2-5, with TRBD1 as a possible D gene (7 bases). V lost 7 bases and J 1 base, leaving 22 bases between the germline ends. From germline, CDR1 is MNHNS and CDR2 SASEGT. The CDR3 consists of 17 residues. The CDR3 loop reads CASTSTRTGGPQETQYF. CDR3 nucleotide sequence: TGTGCCAGCACCTCAACTCGGACAGGAGGGCCCCAAGAGACCCAGTACTTC.

This rearrangement joins TRBV10-3 to TRBJ2-5, with D perhaps TRBD1 (6 bases). TRBJ2-1 explains the end of the DNA better; the J call may be wrong. This CDR3 contains 12 residues. The germline gives CDR1 ENHRY, CDR2 SYGVKD. In DNA form, the CDR3 reads TGTGCCATCAGTGTACAGGGTGATGAGCAGTTCTTC. Amino acids: CAISVQGDEQFF.

This clonotype has just a few counts. V usage is TRBV5-6 and J usage is TRBJ1-4; TRBD1 aligns across 7 bases. Trimming cost V 4 bases and J 6 bases; bases outside gene matches: 9. In germline, CDR1 is SGHDT, CDR2 YYEEEE. CDR3 length: 15 residues. CDR3 residues: CASSAETGLDEKLFF. The DNA for the CDR3 is TGTGCCAGCAGCGCTGAGACAGGGCTGGATGAAAAACTGTTTTTT.

This clonotype was recorded at least ten times. The chain couples TRBV6-2 or TRBV6-3 to TRBJ2-5, with D maybe TRBD1 (5 bases). The CDR3 extends over 13 amino acids. The germline gives CDR1 MNHEY, CDR2 SVGEGT. V lost 2 bases and J lost 5, with 9 bases in between. The CDR3 reads CASSYIQGETQYF. As DNA, the CDR3 is TGTGCCAGCAGTTACATCCAGGGCGAGACCCAGTACTTC.

Comment on this clonotype: Being one base from a much bigger clone, this may be a read error. The chain joins TRBV7-6 to TRBJ2-1, with a tentative D call TRBD1 (5 bases). The assigned J gene may be wrong: the sequence end matches TRBJ2-7 better. Germline V gene lookup returns CDR1 SGHVS and CDR2 FNYEAQ. This CDR3 comprises 15 residues. The CDR3 DNA is TGTGCCAGCAGCTTAGAAAACAGGAATACCTACGAGCAGTACTTC. The encoded protein is CASSLENRNTYEQYF.

This clonotype was found many times. The chain combines TRBV29-1 with TRBJ2-5; the D is unclear. The J call may be wrong; the DNA end is better matched by TRBJ2-1. Germline V CDR1 and CDR2: SQVTM, ANQGSEA. This CDR3 has 11 amino acids. CDR3 bases: TGCAGCGTTGAAAAGAGAGGTGAGCAGTTCTTC. As protein: CSVEKRGEQFF.

The table lists this clonotype with a few counts. This chain links TRBV3-1 with TRBJ1-1; D gene uncertain. The V end was cut by 3 bases, the J end by 4 bases, with 12 bases between. The V gene's germline CDR1 is LGHDT and CDR2 YNNKEL (reference sequence). This CDR3 region has 14 residues. CDR3: CASSQRSTGTEAFF. The CDR3 DNA is TGTGCCAGCAGCCAGAGATCAACTGGCACTGAAGCTTTCTTT.

This clonotype came up a few times. This rearrangement joins TRBV28 to TRBJ1-2; 7 nucleotides align to TRBD1. The germline V gene has CDR1 MDHEN and CDR2 SYDVKM. The junction had 5 bases not matched to a gene; V was cut back by 5 bases and J by 8 bases. The CDR3 runs to 12 residues. Written as DNA, the CDR3 is TGTGCCAGCAGTCTGGGACAGTTAGGCTACACCTTC. Protein: CASSLGQLGYTF.

The chain links TRBV20-1 to TRBJ2-5, with D perhaps matching TRBD1 or TRBD2 (6 bases each). From germline, CDR1 is DFQATT and CDR2 SNEGSKA (reference sequence). Trimming removed 0 bases at V and 4 bases at J, with 21 bases between. The CDR3 has 17 residues. DNA for the CDR3: TGCAGTGCTAGAGATTTAATTAGGGGGGATCGGGGAGAGACCCAGTACTTC. Residues: CSARDLIRGDRGETQYF.

The rearrangement links TRBV27 to TRBJ2-3; the D gene is possibly TRBD1 (6 bases). Trimming pared 5 bases from V and 0 bases from J, leaving 27 bases between. In germline, CDR1 is MNHEY, CDR2 SMNVEV (reference sequence). The length of the CDR3 is 20 residues. CDR3 amino acids: CASSVPTDSPKPPSTDTQYF. The CDR3, as DNA: TGTGCCAGCAGTGTCCCCACGGACAGTCCAAAGCCCCCGAGCACAGATACGCAGTATTTT.